Below, 2 T cell receptor beta chains from the same sample are listed, as sequenced in a study of shared clonotypes between healthy human individuals. Measured with immunoSEQ multiplex PCR; TCRdb has only the in-frame clones, and not every one. The sample has 2 million to 2.5 million clones; 93% are singletons. The sequencing sample was made of naive CD4+ T cells from PBMCs. Subset noted: CD45RA+ positively selected. Source of these receptors: a young man in good health. Some clones in this sample may be carry-over from other donors' samples.

The V call is TRBV19, the J call TRBJ2-1; the D is unclear. The CDR3 has 14 residues. V lost 5 bases to trimming and J lost 12 bases, with 20 bases between them. Germline assignment: CDR1 LNHDA and CDR2 SQIVND (reference sequence). CDR3 coding DNA: TGTGCCAGTAGTCCGCCGCGACGGGCGGAGTGGCAGTTCTTC. This translates into CASSPPRRAEWQFF. The full variable domain, its missing parts supplied by reference TRBV19 and TRBJ2-1, is DGGITQSPKYLFRKEGQNVTLSCEQNLNHDAMYWYRQDPGQGLRLIYYSQIVNDFQKGDIAEGYSVSREKKESFPLTVTSAQKNPTAFYLCASSPPRRAEWQFFGPGTRLTVL.

The rearrangement joins TRBV29-1 to TRBJ2-3; 7 positions agree with TRBD2. Germline CDR1 is SQVTM and CDR2 is ANQGSEA. V lost 7 bases, J lost 3 bases, and 16 bases stayed unmatched. This CDR3 contains 16 residues. The chain's CDR3 is CSARGGLADGTDTQYF. The CDR3 DNA follows: TGCAGCGCCCGGGGAGGGTTAGCGGATGGAACAGATACGCAGTATTTT.